The clone carrying this TCR beta chain was detected a few times. Its antigen is still unknown. The study ran its PCR with 60 Vbeta and 13 Jbeta primers. Data came from immunoSEQ multiplex PCR; TCRdb stores just in-frame clones and leaves some out. The sample shows about 160,000 clones, roughly nine tenths of them seen only once. The data stem from a study of cytomegalovirus exposure and HLA in healthy donors. Study details: Genotyping of 400 or so donors showed that approximately 83% belonged to the Caucasian-associated ancestry cluster.

This CDR3 has 12 residues. V shed 6 bases, J shed 12 bases, and the junction held 4 bases outside the gene matches. CDR1 is MNHEY, CDR2 SVGAGI, per germline. Study results and caveats: It was taken for granted in presence/absence analyses that sequencing depth across donors was roughly uniform.

Sequences were obtained from PBMCs. This chain uses TRBV6-5 with TRBJ1-6, with 8 positions matching TRBD1. The sequence was collected from a woman aged 25 to 39 in good health and CMV-seronegative. The CDR3 region is CASRLQGGPLHF. Here the CDR3 DNA reads TGTGCCAGCAGGTTACAGGGGGGACCCCTCCACTTT.